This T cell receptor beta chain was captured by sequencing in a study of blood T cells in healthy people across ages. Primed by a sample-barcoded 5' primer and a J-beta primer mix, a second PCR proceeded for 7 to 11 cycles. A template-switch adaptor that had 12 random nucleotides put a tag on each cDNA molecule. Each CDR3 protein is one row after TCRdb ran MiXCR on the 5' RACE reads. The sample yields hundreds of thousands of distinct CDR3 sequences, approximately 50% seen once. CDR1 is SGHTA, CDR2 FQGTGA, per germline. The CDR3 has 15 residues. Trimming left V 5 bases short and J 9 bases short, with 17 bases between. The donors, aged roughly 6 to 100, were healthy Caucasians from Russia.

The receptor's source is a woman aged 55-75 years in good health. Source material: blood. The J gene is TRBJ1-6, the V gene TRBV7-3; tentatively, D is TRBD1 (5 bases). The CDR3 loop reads CASSPRGGESSPLHF. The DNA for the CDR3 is TGTGCCAGCAGCCCCCGGGGAGGGGAGAGTTCACCCCTCCACTTT.